These 18 T cell receptor beta chains share one sample of origin, sequenced in a study of T cell repertoires in cytomegalovirus infection. TCRdb reprocessed the reads via MiXCR and lists one record per CDR3 protein. The table lists 150,000 to 200,000 distinct CDR3 sequences, 8.5% to 10% of them singletons. Sequenced material: PBMCs. The receptors were gathered from a human donor in good health (CMV status not recorded). Some clones in this sample may be carry-over from other donors' samples.

This clonotype was counted many times. This chain joins TRBV7-8 and TRBJ1-1, with no clear D. This CDR3 is 15 amino acids long. The V gene's germline CDR1 is SGHVS and CDR2 FQNEAQ. The V and J ends lost 3 bases and 1 base respectively, with 12 bases between them. The CDR3 loop reads CASSLADHGNTEAFF. CDR3 in DNA: TGTGCCAGCAGCTTGGCAGACCATGGGAACACTGAAGCTTTCTTT.

This clonotype turned up a few times. This chain joins TRBV28 and TRBJ2-5, with TRBD2 identical over 9 bases. CDR1 MDHEN and CDR2 SYDVKM come from the germline V gene. This CDR3 contains 14 residues. Trimming took 2 bases from V and 4 from J; bases not matched to a gene: 2. CDR3 sequence: CASSLLAGTETQYF. CDR3 nucleotide sequence: TGTGCCAGCAGTTTACTAGCGGGGACAGAGACCCAGTACTTC.

The CDR3 DNA sequence: TGTGCCAGCAGGGGACGGGGGGCCCTCCACTTT. Its protein product is CASRGRGALHF. The chain links TRBV28 to TRBJ1-6, with D tentatively TRBD1 (5 bases). Trimming took 6 bases from V and 14 from J, leaving 11 bases between them. The CDR3 length is 11 residues. CDR1 and CDR2 (germline): MDHEN, SYDVKM. The whole variable domain, filled in from reference TRBV28 and TRBJ1-6, reads DVKVTQSSRYLVKRTGEKVFLECVQDMDHENMFWYRQDPGLGLRLIYFSYDVKMKEKGDIPEGYSVSREKKERFSLILESASTNQTSMYLCASRGRGALHFGNGTRLTVT.

In its sample, this clonotype was seen many times. The chain joins TRBV18 to TRBJ1-5, with D maybe TRBD1 (6 bases). Per the germline V gene, CDR1 is KGHSH and CDR2 is LQKENI. The CDR3 totals 17 residues. V was clipped by 2 bases and J by 5 bases, with 19 bases between them. As DNA, the CDR3 is TGTGCCAGCTCACCATTTCCTGACAGGTTTTCTTATCAGCCCCAGCATTTT. Translation gives CASSPFPDRFSYQPQHF. Full variable domain (missing parts from reference TRBV18 and TRBJ1-5): NAGVMQNPRHLVRRRGQEARLRCSPMKGHSHVYWYRQLPEEGLKFMVYLQKENIIDESGMPKERFSAEFPKEGPSILRIQQVVRGDSAAYFCASSPFPDRFSYQPQHFGDGTRLSIL.

The V call is TRBV2, the J call TRBJ1-5; TRBD1 is a possible D gene (5 bases). CDR1 and CDR2 (germline): SNHLY, FYNNEI. The CDR3 extends over 14 amino acids. The V end lost 7 bases, the J end lost 1 base, and 11 bases lay between the germline ends. CDR3 DNA: TGTGCCAGCAATCGACAGTTGAGCAATCAGCCCCAGCATTTT. Amino acid sequence: CASNRQLSNQPQHF. The whole variable domain, filled in from reference TRBV2 and TRBJ1-5, reads EPEVTQTPSHQVTQMGQEVILRCVPISNHLYFYWYRQILGQKVEFLVSFYNNEISEKSEIFDDQFSVERPDGSNFTLKIRSTKLEDSAMYFCASNRQLSNQPQHFGDGTRLSIL.

By proportion, this clonotype is large. The V gene is TRBV6-2 or TRBV6-3, the J gene TRBJ2-1, with D unclear. V lost 4 bases to trimming and J lost 4 bases, with 11 bases between them. The CDR3 totals 14 residues. Germline V lookup: CDR1 MNHEY, CDR2 SVGEGT. The CDR3 here is CASSSADGYNEQFF. In DNA, the CDR3 is TGTGCCAGCAGTTCTGCGGACGGGTACAATGAGCAGTTCTTC.

This clonotype was seen at least ten times. The chain recombines TRBV7-2 with TRBJ1-5; D ambiguous. V was shortened by 3 bases and J by 4 bases, with 7 bases between the two germline ends. This CDR3 spans 13 amino acids. Germline V gene sequence: CDR1 SGHTA, CDR2 FQGNSA. CDR3: CASSFGRNQPQHF. CDR3 bases: TGTGCCAGCAGCTTCGGACGGAATCAGCCCCAGCATTTT.

In its sample, this clonotype was seen many times. The chain has TRBV11-2 and TRBJ1-1; D is ambiguous. CDR3 length: 16 residues. V lost 0 bases and J lost 2, with 13 bases in between. CDR1 and CDR2 (germline): SGHAT, FQNNGV. The CDR3 DNA reads TGTGCCAGCAGCTTAGATCTGATGGGCCTTAACACTGAAGCTTTCTTT. Its protein product is CASSLDLMGLNTEAFF.

The chain links TRBV29-1 to TRBJ1-2, with D unresolved. CDR1 and CDR2 from the germline V gene are SQVTM and ANQGSEA. The germline V and J ends were trimmed by 3 bases and 3 bases, with 5 bases remaining between them. This CDR3 contains 11 residues. The CDR3 here is CSVDSDYGYTF. CDR3 sequence (DNA): TGCAGCGTTGACTCGGACTATGGCTACACCTTC.

This clonotype appeared once. This clone may be a read error of a much larger clone one base away. The rearrangement joins TRBV11-3 to TRBJ1-4; 11 nucleotides agree with TRBD1. Germline V lookup: CDR1 SGHNT, CDR2 YENEEA. The CDR3 totals 15 residues. CDR3 in DNA: TGTGCCAGCAGCTTCTGGGACAGGGGGAATGAAAAACCGTTTTTT. This codes for CASSFWDRGNEKPFF.

This clonotype appeared many times. The J gene is TRBJ1-3, the V gene TRBV7-2; D gene uncertain. CDR1 SGHTA and CDR2 FQGNSA come from the germline V gene. The CDR3 runs 16 residues. V was trimmed by 5 bases and J by 0 bases, leaving 14 bases between them. The CDR3 DNA reads TGTGCCAGCAGCCCCCTCGTGGTCCACTCTGGAAACACCATATATTTT. Translating it yields CASSPLVVHSGNTIYF.

This clonotype was detected a few times. The chain combines TRBV7-9 with TRBJ2-3; TRBD2 matches 7 bases. This CDR3 comprises 15 residues. After removal of 5 bases from V and 5 bases from J, the junction contained 10 bases not matched to a gene. Germline assignment: CDR1 SEHNR and CDR2 FQNEAQ (reference sequence). The CDR3 reads CASSQAGPERDTQYF. CDR3 DNA sequence: TGTGCCAGCAGCCAAGCGGGACCCGAAAGAGATACGCAGTATTTT.

This clonotype was found many times. The chain employs TRBV6-5 and TRBJ2-6; possible D gene TRBD2, 5 bases. With 6 bases removed from V and 1 base from J, the gap between germline ends came to 10 bases. The V gene's germline CDR1 is MNHEY and CDR2 SVGAGI. The CDR3 totals 15 residues. CDR3 sequence (DNA): TGTGCCAGCAGGACACCGGGGTCTGGGGCCAACGTCCTGACTTTC. It specifies CASRTPGSGANVLTF.

In its sample, this clonotype was seen many times. The chain employs TRBV7-9 and TRBJ1-2, with 7 bases lining up with TRBD1. Germline V gene data show CDR1 as SEHNR and CDR2 as FQNEAQ (reference sequence). This CDR3 is 13 amino acids long. V gave up 5 bases and J gave up 8 bases; unmatched junction bases: 8. The CDR3 sequence: CASSRGQGDGYTF. CDR3 bases: TGTGCCAGCAGCCGCGGGCAGGGGGACGGCTACACCTTC.

This clonotype was found a few times. The chain combines TRBV2 with TRBJ1-2; D unresolved. V lost 1 base and J lost 2, with 5 bases in between. The CDR3 is 13 amino acids. Germline CDR1 reads SNHLY; CDR2 reads FYNNEI. In nucleotides, the CDR3 is TGTGCCAGCAGTGAAGACGGGAACTATGGCTACACCTTC. Translated: CASSEDGNYGYTF.

This clonotype has at least ten counts. This chain joins TRBV7-2 and TRBJ1-2, with TRBD1 matching 11 bases. J lost 4 bases, V lost 4 bases, and 5 bases had no gene match. The CDR3 is made up of 15 amino acids. CDR1 is SGHTA, CDR2 FQGNSA, per germline. The CDR3 here is CASSSRTGGAYGYTF. In DNA, the CDR3 is TGTGCCAGCAGCTCCAGGACAGGGGGCGCCTATGGCTACACCTTC.

In its sample, this clonotype was seen many times. The chain links TRBV7-2 to TRBJ2-1; 10 positions agree with TRBD2. V lost 2 bases, J lost 7 bases, and 8 bases stayed unmatched. Germline CDR1 and CDR2: SGHTA and FQGNSA. This CDR3 has 16 amino acids. The CDR3 loop reads CASSLPAGGRKNEQFF. The CDR3, as DNA: TGTGCCAGCAGCTTACCAGCGGGGGGGCGTAAGAATGAGCAGTTCTTC.

The chain carries TRBV28 and TRBJ2-5; 10 bases are shared with TRBD2. The junction had 6 bases not matched to a gene; V was cut back by 6 bases and J by 2 bases. Germline V CDR1 and CDR2: MDHEN, SYDVKM. The CDR3 is made up of 15 amino acids. CDR3 DNA sequence: TGTGCCAGCAGCCTGAGCGGGAGGGCACAAGAGACCCAGTACTTC. Its translation is CASSLSGRAQETQYF.